Listed below are T cell receptor beta chains from one sample, sequenced in a study of blood T cells in healthy people across ages. MiXCR, applied by TCRdb to the 5' RACE reads, yields one record per CDR3 protein. The sample holds hundreds of thousands of distinct CDR3 sequences, under 65% seen once. The specimen sequenced was blood. The receptor source for this set is a woman of 80 years or more in good health. Both conserved end residues are part of each CDR3. The order of the fields is CDR3 protein, CDR3 DNA, clone size, V gene, J gene, D gene. A D gene is named only where the DNA matches it firmly. Not all rows give a size; the values are once, few, many and, for expanded clones, a class.

CASSVVAGNTEAFF,TGTGCCAGCAGCGTAGTGGCGGGGAACACTGAAGCTTTCTTT,-,TRBV9,TRBJ1-1,-
CASSSPSGRSRNEQFF,TGCGCCAGCAGCTCACCTAGCGGGAGGTCGAGGAATGAGCAGTTCTTC,many,TRBV5-1,TRBJ2-1,TRBD2
CAWSSFTGSYEQYF,TGTGCCTGGAGTTCCTTCACGGGCTCCTACGAGCAGTACTTC,few,TRBV30,TRBJ2-7,-
CASSRGDYIQETQYF,TGTGCCAGCAGTAGGGGGGACTATATACAAGAGACCCAGTACTTC,many,TRBV2,TRBJ2-5,-
CASSQDLRGGETQYF,TGTGCCAGCAGCCAAGATCTGCGCGGGGGTGAGACCCAGTACTTC,-,TRBV3-1,TRBJ2-5,TRBD2
CASSQTVLLRGRGSTDTQYF,TGTGCCAGCAGCCAGACGGTCTTACTCAGGGGTCGAGGGAGCACAGATACGCAGTATTTT,many,TRBV9,TRBJ2-3,-
CASRSGGVNYEQFF,TGTGCCAGTCGGAGCGGGGGGGTTAACTATGAGCAGTTCTTC,-,TRBV25-1,TRBJ2-1,TRBD2
CASSDSSSYEQYF,TGTGCCAGCAGCGACAGTAGCTCCTACGAGCAGTACTTC,-,TRBV5-6,TRBJ2-7,-
CSARRGTLQETQYF,TGCAGTGCTAGGCGCGGGACTCTCCAAGAGACCCAGTACTTC,many,TRBV20-1,TRBJ2-5,-
CASSPGLKDQPQHF,TGTGCCAGCTCACCAGGGCTTAAGGATCAGCCCCAGCATTTT,-,TRBV18,TRBJ1-5,-
CASSQRVNIQYF,TGTGCCAGCAGCCAAAGAGTGAACATTCAGTACTTC,once,TRBV3-1,TRBJ2-4,-
CSAGDGLAGAEQFF,TGCAGCGCGGGGGACGGACTAGCGGGGGCTGAGCAGTTCTTC,-,TRBV29-1,TRBJ2-1,TRBD2
CASSLTLISGETSNEQFF,TGTGCCAGCAGCTTAACCCTTATATCAGGGGAGACAAGCAATGAGCAGTTCTTC,many,TRBV7-3,TRBJ2-1,-
CASSPGTGRHEQYF,TGTGCCAGCAGCCCCGGGACAGGGCGCCACGAGCAGTACTTC,once,TRBV14,TRBJ2-7,TRBD1
CASASPLAGGYNEQFF,TGTGCCAGCGCCAGCCCCCTAGCGGGAGGGTACAATGAGCAGTTCTTC,-,TRBV6-5,TRBJ2-1,TRBD2
CAGRTTGGRETQYF,TGTGCCGGCAGGACGACAGGGGGCAGAGAGACCCAGTACTTC,-,TRBV12-3/TRBV12-4,TRBJ2-5,TRBD1
CASSPGTSPNEQFF,TGTGCCAGTAGTCCAGGGACTAGTCCCAATGAGCAGTTCTTC,-,TRBV19,TRBJ2-1,TRBD2
CASSFGHNSGNTIYF,TGTGCCAGCAGTTTCGGTCATAACTCTGGAAACACCATATATTTT,-,TRBV28,TRBJ1-3,-
CASSHVGSSSYNEQFF,TGCGCCAGCAGCCATGTAGGTTCGAGCTCCTACAATGAGCAGTTCTTC,many,TRBV4-1,TRBJ2-1,-
CASTGQPNYGYTF,TGTGCCAGCACGGGACAGCCTAACTATGGCTACACCTTC,-,TRBV2,TRBJ1-2,TRBD1
CSASVGSRGSNEQFF,TGCAGTGCTAGTGTGGGGTCCCGGGGTTCCAATGAGCAGTTCTTC,-,TRBV20-1,TRBJ2-1,-
CASSYSRVNQPQHF,TGTGCCAGCAGTTACTCGAGGGTGAATCAGCCCCAGCATTTT,many,TRBV6-6,TRBJ1-5,-
CASSPGTGYETQYF,TGTGCCAGCAGTCCCGGGACAGGGTACGAGACCCAGTACTTC,-,TRBV12-3/TRBV12-4,TRBJ2-5,TRBD1
CASGSGLSQETQYF,TGTGCTAGTGGTTCGGGACTTAGTCAAGAGACCCAGTACTTC,-,TRBV12-5,TRBJ2-5,-
CASSSIKTGGYNEQYF,TGCGCCAGCAGCTCGATAAAGACAGGGGGCTACAATGAGCAGTACTTC,-,TRBV5-1,TRBJ2-5,TRBD1
CASSLASAYYGYTF,TGTGCCAGCAGCTTGGCTTCGGCTTACTATGGCTACACCTTC,many,TRBV5-8,TRBJ1-2,-
CASSQDLTGTSGSQETQYF,TGTGCCAGCAGCCAAGATCTGACGGGGACTAGCGGGAGCCAAGAGACCCAGTACTTC,-,TRBV3-1,TRBJ2-5,TRBD2
CATYEQYF,TGTGCCACTTACGAGCAGTACTTC,few,TRBV6-5,TRBJ2-7,-
CASSLTLAVDGDTQYF,TGCGCCAGCAGCTTGACCCTAGCGGTGGATGGAGATACGCAGTATTTT,many,TRBV5-1,TRBJ2-3,TRBD2
CASSQESMSSPLHF,TGCGCCAGCAGCCAAGAATCCATGTCTTCACCCCTCCACTTT,-,TRBV4-3,TRBJ1-6,-
CASSSGRGGRTDMQYF,TGTGCCAGCAGTTCGGGTCGTGGCGGGAGAACAGATATGCAGTATTTT,-,TRBV28,TRBJ2-3,TRBD2
CATSPGMGLAGDDEQFF,TGTGCCACCAGCCCAGGTATGGGACTAGCGGGAGATGATGAGCAGTTCTTC,many,TRBV24-1,TRBJ2-1,TRBD2
CSATLAGITDTQYF,TGCAGTGCCACACTAGCGGGAATCACAGATACGCAGTATTTT,-,TRBV20-1,TRBJ2-3,TRBD2
CASSLAGLDRDEKLFF,TGCGCCAGCAGCTTGGCCGGCTTGGACAGGGATGAAAAACTGTTTTTT,-,TRBV5-1,TRBJ1-4,TRBD1
CSARERSTTYNEQFF,TGCAGTGCTAGAGAGCGAAGTACCACCTACAATGAGCAGTTCTTC,many,TRBV20-1,TRBJ2-1,-
CASSLAGSDQPQHF,TGTGCCAGCAGCTTGGCAGGGTCGGATCAGCCCCAGCATTTT,-,TRBV7-3,TRBJ1-5,-
CASRLRTGSSYEQYF,TGTGCCAGCAGACTTAGGACAGGGAGCTCCTACGAGCAGTACTTC,many,TRBV28,TRBJ2-7,TRBD1
CSAKLAGATGELFF,TGCAGCGCAAAACTAGCGGGAGCCACCGGGGAGCTGTTTTTT,many,TRBV29-1,TRBJ2-2,TRBD2
CASSPARYTDTQYF,TGTGCCAGCAGTCCGGCTAGATACACAGATACGCAGTATTTT,-,TRBV12-3/TRBV12-4,TRBJ2-3,-
CAISETGTSARNEQYF,TGTGCCATCAGTGAAACCGGGACTAGCGCTCGAAATGAGCAGTACTTC,-,TRBV10-3,TRBJ2-7,TRBD2
CASSLWAAAQDTQYF,TGTGCCAGCAGCTTATGGGCGGCTGCACAAGATACGCAGTATTTT,-,TRBV7-6,TRBJ2-3,-
CSVARRLSYEQYF,TGCAGCGTTGCCCGCCGCCTCTCCTACGAGCAGTACTTC,many,TRBV29-1,TRBJ2-7,-
CASIPYRGLFNEQYF,TGTGCCAGCATTCCATACAGGGGGTTGTTCAATGAGCAGTACTTC,-,TRBV28,TRBJ2-5,TRBD1
CASSLVVAPANTGELFF,TGCGCCAGCAGCTTGGTGGTAGCCCCCGCGAACACCGGGGAGCTGTTTTTT,-,TRBV5-1,TRBJ2-2,-
CATSDSTALGPRALFF,TGTGCCACCAGTGATTCGACAGCGTTAGGACCCCGTGCTTTGTTCTTC,many,TRBV24-1,TRBJ2-1,-
CASNDRSNTDTQYF,TGTGCCAGCAACGACCGGTCCAACACAGATACGCAGTATTTT,-,TRBV6-2/TRBV6-3,TRBJ2-3,-
CASTPQRGFSYNSPLHF,TGTGCCAGCACCCCCCAGAGGGGCTTCTCCTATAATTCACCCCTCCACTTT,many,TRBV6-6,TRBJ1-6,-
CATSDTSAHRREQFF,TGTGCCACCAGTGATACTAGCGCTCACCGCAGGGAGCAGTTCTTC,many,TRBV24-1,TRBJ2-1,TRBD2
CASRESGNEQFF,TGTGCCAGCAGGGAAAGTGGCAATGAGCAGTTCTTC,-,TRBV27,TRBJ2-1,-
CASSVTPEDTQYF,TGTGCCAGCAGTGTAACCCCGGAGGATACGCAGTATTTT,few,TRBV12-3/TRBV12-4,TRBJ2-3,-